This record covers a single TCR beta chain. Its antigen is not known. This sample was included in a study of cytomegalovirus exposure and HLA in healthy donors. Study results and limitations: Most CMV-associated TCR beta chains were later found to appear HLA-restricted. Per a later analysis, HLA-associated TCR beta chains showed more clonal expansion than other, equally common TCR beta chains. A likely sequencing artifact accounted for one observed cluster of highly shared sequence variants.

PCR involved 60 Vbeta and 13 Jbeta primers. Using immunoSEQ multiplex PCR, the repertoire was profiled, and TCRdb retains in-frame clones only, with some absent. Among roughly 86,000 clones listed, around 71% were seen once. This CDR3 is 14 amino acids long. V was trimmed by 4 bases and J by 8 bases, leaving 17 bases between them. Germline-derived CDR1 and CDR2 are MNHEY and SVGAGI. The sequencing sample was made of PBMCs. The chain uses TRBV6-5 and TRBJ1-2; unclear D gene. The receptor comes from a man aged 60 to 75 in good health and CMV-seronegative. The CDR3 sequence: CASSLGQHVSGYTF. The DNA for the CDR3 is TGTGCCAGCAGTTTAGGTCAACATGTTAGCGGCTACACCTTC.